These 7 T cell receptor beta chains share one sample of origin, sequenced in a study of cytomegalovirus exposure and HLA in healthy donors. Generated by immunoSEQ multiplex PCR, the TCRdb table keeps only in-frame clones and is missing some. Of over 130,000 clones in the sample, around nine tenths are singletons; the top ten hold 7.5% to 9%. The specimen was PBMCs. These receptors all come from a man younger than 30 in good health and CMV-seropositive.

CDR3 amino acids: CASSPRTQGPSTDTQYF. The CDR3 DNA sequence: TGTGCCAGCAGCCCAAGGACACAGGGGCCAAGCACAGATACGCAGTATTTT. V gene TRBV7-2 combines with J gene TRBJ2-3, with 7 bases aligning to TRBD1. Trimming cost V 5 bases and J 0 bases; bases outside gene matches: 11. The germline V gene encodes CDR1 SGHTA and CDR2 FQGNSA. This CDR3 is 17 amino acids long.

This clone was detected only once. The chain is built from TRBV5-1 and TRBJ2-1; 10 bases are a match to TRBD2. Germline V CDR1 and CDR2: SGHRS, YFSETQ. V lost 0 bases to trimming and J lost 4 bases; unmatched junction nucleotides: 4. The CDR3 spans 16 residues. The CDR3 region is CASSLEVAGGYNEQFF. CDR3 sequence (DNA): TGCGCCAGCAGCTTGGAGGTAGCGGGGGGATACAATGAGCAGTTCTTC.

The J gene is TRBJ1-5, the V gene TRBV27; D gene uncertain. The V gene lost 6 bases and the J gene lost 0 bases, with 9 bases spanning the gap. Germline V gene data show CDR1 as MNHEY and CDR2 as SMNVEV (reference sequence). CDR3 size: 14 residues. CDR3 region: CASRAVYSNQPQHF. The CDR3 DNA reads TGTGCCAGCAGAGCGGTATATAGCAATCAGCCCCAGCATTTT.

V and J are TRBV11-3 and TRBJ2-1, with D perhaps TRBD2 (5 bases). This CDR3 is built from 14 residues. With 7 bases removed from V and 8 bases from J, the gap between germline ends came to 18 bases. Germline V lookup: CDR1 SGHNT, CDR2 YENEEA. The CDR3 loop is CASILGSGSYEQFF. CDR3 coding DNA: TGTGCCAGCATCCTTGGGAGTGGTAGCTATGAGCAGTTCTTC. Filled out from reference TRBV11-3 and TRBJ2-1, the complete variable domain reads EAGVVQSPRYKIIEKKQPVAFWCNPISGHNTLYWYLQNLGQGPELLIRYENEEAVDDSQLPKDRFSAERLKGVDSTLKIQPAELGDSAVYLCASILGSGSYEQFFGPGTRLTVL.

The chain is built from TRBV6-1 and TRBJ2-1; 8 bases are shared with TRBD2. V lost 6 bases to trimming and J lost 7 bases; unmatched junction nucleotides: 11. The V gene's germline CDR1 is MNHNS and CDR2 SASEGT. This CDR3 comprises 15 residues. The CDR3 DNA follows: TGTGCCAGCAGCAACAGACGGGGGGGTGCAAATGAGCAGTTCTTC. This gives the protein CASSNRRGGANEQFF.

The rearrangement joins TRBV5-4 to TRBJ2-3, with D perhaps matching TRBD2 (6 bases). The germline V gene encodes CDR1 SGHNT and CDR2 YYREEE (reference sequence). The CDR3 runs 13 residues. V lost 5 bases, J lost 5 bases, and 12 bases lay in between. CDR3 sequence reads: CASRHRLEDTQYF. CDR3 bases: TGTGCCAGCAGACACAGACTAGAAGATACGCAGTATTTT.

The J gene is TRBJ1-4, the V gene TRBV4-1; D is unclear. The germline V gene has CDR1 MGHRA and CDR2 YSYEKL. With 6 bases removed from V and 2 bases from J, the gap between germline ends came to 16 bases. The CDR3 extends over 16 amino acids. In nucleotides, the CDR3 is TGCGCCAGCAGACCCCGCGGGGTTGCGACTAATGAAAAACTGTTTTTT. Translated, it gives CASRPRGVATNEKLFF.